Here is one T cell receptor beta chain with its context. These data come from a study of blood T cell repertoires in COVID-19. The wider study: The United States, Italy and Spain were the sources of the acute and convalescent COVID-19 samples. The analysed material was cDNA or gDNA that came from T cells, B-cell-depleted T cells, or PBMCs.

Per germline, CDR1 SGHDT and CDR2 YYEEEE. CDR3 length: 16 residues. V lost 1 base and J lost 6, with 17 bases in between. The method was immunoSEQ multiplex PCR; TCRdb's version includes in-frame clones alone and lacks a portion of them. The top ten hold approximately 10% of the sample, which has some 240,000 clones, 84% seen once. This chain uses TRBV5-6 with TRBJ2-1; tentative D call: TRBD2 (6 bases). The sequence came from a man in his fifties with active or convalescent COVID-19. Sequenced: peripheral blood. The CDR3 DNA is TGTGCCAGCAGCTTGCCGATAAGGACTACCGTCAATGAGCAGTTCTTC. It specifies CASSLPIRTTVNEQFF.